These T cell receptor beta chains were read from a single sample in a study of PD-L1 blockade in urothelial cancer. Clones were sequenced by immunoSEQ multiplex PCR, and TCRdb holds only the in-frame ones, with some missing. Of 40,000 to 45,000 clones in the sample, under 90% are singletons; the top ten hold over 13%. Sample: PBMCs, taken around atezolizumab (anti-PD-L1) treatment. The receptors shown here come from a man aged 60 to 69 with urothelial cancer. Both conserved end residues are part of each CDR3. Each record gives: V gene, D gene, J gene, CDR3 protein. A D gene is named only where the DNA matches it firmly.

v_gene: TRBV7-8
d_gene: TRBD2
j_gene: TRBJ2-2
CDR3aa: CASSYLNPWGLAGETNTGELFF

v_gene: TRBV9
d_gene: -
j_gene: TRBJ2-3
CDR3aa: CASSPTEHPDTQYF

v_gene: TRBV20-1
d_gene: -
j_gene: TRBJ1-1
CDR3aa: CSAAPDTEAFF

v_gene: TRBV10-3
d_gene: TRBD2
j_gene: TRBJ2-1
CDR3aa: CAISERGDEQFF

v_gene: TRBV11-2
d_gene: -
j_gene: TRBJ2-5
CDR3aa: CASSFYFGTPQETQYF

v_gene: TRBV19
d_gene: -
j_gene: TRBJ2-3
CDR3aa: CASSSTQFGRDTQYF

v_gene: TRBV28
d_gene: TRBD1
j_gene: TRBJ2-1
CDR3aa: CASSSRGEQFF

v_gene: TRBV2
d_gene: -
j_gene: TRBJ1-2
CDR3aa: CASSDPFSGDYGYTF

v_gene: TRBV2
d_gene: -
j_gene: TRBJ1-1
CDR3aa: CASSETLRSGEAFF

v_gene: TRBV4-1
d_gene: TRBD1
j_gene: TRBJ2-3
CDR3aa: CASSPIGTATDTQYF

v_gene: TRBV6-6
d_gene: -
j_gene: TRBJ2-3
CDR3aa: CASSQTGSDTQYF

v_gene: TRBV12-2
d_gene: -
j_gene: TRBJ1-5
CDR3aa: CASRLDQDYQPQHF

v_gene: TRBV5-8
d_gene: -
j_gene: TRBJ1-4
CDR3aa: CASSFQGSGEKLFF

v_gene: TRBV21-1
d_gene: -
j_gene: TRBJ2-7
CDR3aa: CASIVRGRSSYEQYF

v_gene: TRBV15
d_gene: TRBD1
j_gene: TRBJ2-7
CDR3aa: CATSRYRGAYEQYF

v_gene: TRBV10-3
d_gene: TRBD1
j_gene: TRBJ2-6
CDR3aa: CASRGSSGANVLTF

v_gene: TRBV11-2
d_gene: -
j_gene: TRBJ1-1
CDR3aa: CASSFLGAEAFF

v_gene: TRBV6-5
d_gene: TRBD1
j_gene: TRBJ1-2
CDR3aa: CASSVSQGPAYGYTF

v_gene: TRBV5-4
d_gene: -
j_gene: TRBJ1-6
CDR3aa: CASSLDQTRNSPLHF

v_gene: TRBV5-1
d_gene: -
j_gene: TRBJ2-5
CDR3aa: CASSVRGGSQETQYF

v_gene: TRBV11-2
d_gene: -
j_gene: TRBJ2-3
CDR3aa: CASSLSPSADTQYF

v_gene: TRBV5-1
d_gene: -
j_gene: TRBJ1-1
CDR3aa: CASSFPDRNTEAFF

v_gene: TRBV7-3
d_gene: -
j_gene: TRBJ2-2
CDR3aa: CASQAPNTGELFF

v_gene: TRBV28
d_gene: TRBD1
j_gene: TRBJ1-4
CDR3aa: CASSFLTGKGTTNEKLFF

v_gene: TRBV4-1
d_gene: -
j_gene: TRBJ2-2
CDR3aa: CASSQGSGGELFF

v_gene: TRBV11-2
d_gene: -
j_gene: TRBJ1-4
CDR3aa: CASSSNGATNEKLFF

v_gene: TRBV28
d_gene: -
j_gene: TRBJ1-5
CDR3aa: CASYIGGNQPQHF

v_gene: TRBV14
d_gene: TRBD1
j_gene: TRBJ1-1
CDR3aa: CASSQDRANTEAFF

v_gene: TRBV7-9
d_gene: TRBD1
j_gene: TRBJ2-2
CDR3aa: CASSPRQGSAGELFF

v_gene: TRBV28
d_gene: TRBD1
j_gene: TRBJ2-7
CDR3aa: CASSFIGGHEQYF

v_gene: TRBV7-8
d_gene: TRBD1
j_gene: TRBJ1-2
CDR3aa: CASSPETGIHYGYTF

v_gene: TRBV5-4
d_gene: TRBD1
j_gene: TRBJ2-5
CDR3aa: CASSSPGQGVLKTQYF

v_gene: TRBV7-8
d_gene: -
j_gene: TRBJ2-1
CDR3aa: CASSLQAGPYNEQFF

v_gene: TRBV5-1
d_gene: -
j_gene: TRBJ2-3
CDR3aa: CASSWGTSTDTQYF

v_gene: TRBV2
d_gene: TRBD1
j_gene: TRBJ2-7
CDR3aa: CASRATGFSYEQYF

v_gene: TRBV18
d_gene: TRBD1
j_gene: TRBJ1-6
CDR3aa: CASSSDRGFRDSPLHF

v_gene: TRBV6-1
d_gene: -
j_gene: TRBJ1-4
CDR3aa: CASSEYFQVVPDEKLFF

v_gene: TRBV7-9
d_gene: -
j_gene: TRBJ1-5
CDR3aa: CASSPQWLNQPQHF

v_gene: TRBV7-6
d_gene: TRBD2
j_gene: TRBJ2-3
CDR3aa: CASSLLAGGSTDTQYF

v_gene: TRBV19
d_gene: TRBD1
j_gene: TRBJ1-1
CDR3aa: CASKADRQGMNTEAFF

v_gene: TRBV11-2
d_gene: -
j_gene: TRBJ2-1
CDR3aa: CASSLDGGPYNEQFF

v_gene: TRBV5-1
d_gene: TRBD1
j_gene: TRBJ1-3
CDR3aa: CASSLEGQGGNTIYF

v_gene: TRBV10-3
d_gene: -
j_gene: TRBJ1-5
CDR3aa: CAITEQPNQPQHF

v_gene: TRBV28
d_gene: TRBD1
j_gene: TRBJ1-1
CDR3aa: CASSFDRGSTEAFF

v_gene: TRBV7-9
d_gene: -
j_gene: TRBJ2-6
CDR3aa: CASSFLRTDYAGANVLTF

v_gene: TRBV7-9
d_gene: TRBD2
j_gene: TRBJ2-7
CDR3aa: CASSPGGRSYEQYF

v_gene: TRBV28
d_gene: -
j_gene: TRBJ1-2
CDR3aa: CASSGPDSPGGYTF

v_gene: TRBV19
d_gene: TRBD2
j_gene: TRBJ2-2
CDR3aa: CASSGGGRGGELFF

v_gene: TRBV19
d_gene: TRBD1
j_gene: TRBJ1-1
CDR3aa: CASSIIRGDTEAFF

v_gene: TRBV4-1
d_gene: -
j_gene: TRBJ2-1
CDR3aa: CASSQMVSNEQFF

v_gene: TRBV19
d_gene: -
j_gene: TRBJ2-2
CDR3aa: CASSIDRWGTGELFF

v_gene: TRBV6-4
d_gene: -
j_gene: TRBJ2-5
CDR3aa: CASHRPLGRYQETQYF

v_gene: TRBV2
d_gene: -
j_gene: TRBJ1-5
CDR3aa: CASTLDYTDQPQHF